This T cell receptor beta chain is from a study of response to subunit inactivated influenza vaccine. Study-wide findings and caveats: Authors suggested that a seasonal influenza vaccination recruits few new T cells each time.

With V trimmed by 0 bases and J by 10 bases, 7 bases remained unmatched. Germline lookup yields CDR1 LGHNA and CDR2 YSLEER. There are 15 residues in the CDR3. TCRdb used MiXCR to reprocess the RT-PCR reads, holding one entry per CDR3 protein. The table includes about 150,000 distinct CDR3 sequences, roughly a tenth detected once. In the case of this clonotype: Its target is not known.

The source of this sequence is a man in his fifties or sixties who received an inactivated influenza vaccine. V is TRBV4-3 and J is TRBJ2-1; 9 bases map to TRBD2. The source material was CD8+ T cells sorted from PBMCs, sampled less than 30 months after vaccination. The CDR3 DNA reads as TGCGCCAGCAGCCAAGACGGCGGGAGGGCCGGAGAGCAGTTCTTC. Translating gives CASSQDGGRAGEQFF.